A selection of T cell receptor beta chains follows, all from one sample in a study of sequential checkpoint blockade in melanoma. Libraries were prepared by immunoSEQ multiplex PCR; TCRdb keeps only in-frame clonotypes and omits some of them. Counted here are roughly 20,000 clones, under 75% occurring once; the ten biggest clones make up approximately 17%. Sequences were derived from CD8+ T cells sorted from blood (inferred from file names), sampled from a patient given nivolumab and ipilimumab in sequence. The source of these receptors is a human donor with melanoma. The CDR3 runs from the conserved cysteine through the conserved F or W. A D gene is named only where the DNA matches it firmly. Rows may omit the clone size; those that give it use once, few, many or a size class.

TRBD1	TRBV27	TRBJ2-7	NA	CASSLRQGSLEQYF	TGTGCCAGCAGCCTTCGACAGGGCTCTCTCGAGCAGTACTTC
TRBD1	TRBV9	TRBJ2-7	NA	CASSPVGQGSYEQYF	TGTGCCAGCAGCCCCGTAGGACAGGGCTCCTACGAGCAGTACTTC
TRBD2	TRBV5-1	TRBJ2-5	NA	CASTSAGGELWETQYF	TGCGCCAGCACCTCGGCGGGGGGGGAGCTTTGGGAGACCCAGTACTTC
TRBD1	TRBV7-3	TRBJ2-7	NA	CASSFGTGLTYEQYF	TGTGCCAGCAGCTTCGGGACAGGGCTAACCTACGAGCAGTACTTC
NA	TRBV4-1	TRBJ1-1	few	CASSQGPSENTEAFF	TGCGCCAGCAGCCAAGGCCCCAGCGAAAACACTGAAGCTTTCTTT
TRBD1	TRBV9	TRBJ1-2	NA	CASSVAAGQEYGYTF	TGTGCCAGCAGCGTAGCTGCAGGACAGGAATATGGCTACACCTTC
NA	TRBV27	TRBJ2-1	NA	CASSLWQGNNEQFF	TGTGCCAGCAGTTTATGGCAGGGCAACAATGAGCAGTTCTTC
TRBD1	TRBV11-2	TRBJ1-1	NA	CASSAGQGRDTEAFF	TGTGCCAGCAGCGCGGGACAGGGACGGGACACTGAAGCTTTCTTT
NA	TRBV7-9	TRBJ1-1	NA	CASSLDPIRGSAEAFF	TGTGCCAGCAGCTTAGACCCCATAAGGGGTAGTGCTGAAGCTTTCTTT
TRBD1	TRBV6-6	TRBJ1-5	few	CASRRTGRNQPQHF	TGTGCCAGCAGGAGGACAGGGCGTAATCAGCCCCAGCATTTT
TRBD1	TRBV19	TRBJ1-1	few	CASSPGQVMNTEAFF	TGTGCCAGTAGTCCCGGACAGGTTATGAACACTGAAGCTTTCTTT
NA	TRBV7-9	TRBJ1-5	NA	CASSLFDREPQHF	TGTGCCAGCAGCTTGTTCGATCGGGAGCCCCAGCATTTT
NA	TRBV27	TRBJ1-5	NA	CASSFRGRSNQPQHF	TGTGCCAGCAGTTTCCGGGGGAGAAGCAATCAGCCCCAGCATTTT
TRBD1	TRBV7-9	TRBJ2-7	NA	CASSTNRQGHYEQYF	TGTGCCAGCAGCACAAACCGACAGGGTCACTACGAGCAGTACTTC
TRBD1	TRBV19	TRBJ2-7	NA	CASSIRDSRFGYEQYF	TGTGCCAGTAGTATACGGGACAGTAGATTCGGCTACGAGCAGTACTTC
NA	TRBV7-9	TRBJ2-7	once	CASSPMGLQGNEQYF	TGTGCCAGCAGCCCCATGGGGTTGCAGGGCAACGAGCAGTACTTC
TRBD1	TRBV10-3	TRBJ1-1	NA	CAISERIRDRPTEAFF	TGTGCCATCAGTGAGAGGATACGGGACAGGCCGACTGAAGCTTTCTTT
NA	TRBV5-6	TRBJ1-1	NA	CASSVKYTEAFF	TGTGCCAGCAGCGTAAAATACACTGAAGCTTTCTTT
NA	TRBV21-1	TRBJ2-7	NA	CASSKKGTSGRYRPYEQYF	TGTGCCAGCAGCAAAAAAGGGACTAGCGGGAGGTATCGACCTTACGAGCAGTACTTC
TRBD1	TRBV6-6	TRBJ1-5	NA	CASSYFGTGSQPQHF	TGTGCCAGCAGTTACTTTGGGACAGGGAGCCAGCCCCAGCATTTT
TRBD1	TRBV6-5	TRBJ1-1	NA	CASSYVTGSAEAFF	TGTGCCAGCAGTTACGTGACAGGGAGCGCTGAAGCTTTCTTT
TRBD1	TRBV7-9	TRBJ2-7	NA	CASSSWTGGIHEQYF	TGTGCCAGCAGTTCATGGACAGGGGGAATCCACGAGCAGTACTTC
TRBD1	TRBV4-1	TRBJ2-3	few	CASSQWPGQLGDTQYF	TGCGCCAGCAGCCAATGGCCGGGACAGTTAGGAGATACGCAGTATTTT
NA	TRBV4-2	TRBJ2-1	NA	CASSQEDSSYNEQFF	TGTGCCAGCAGCCAAGAGGACAGCTCCTACAATGAGCAGTTCTTC
NA	TRBV6-1	TRBJ1-1	few	CASSEKKGRMSMNTEAFF	TGTGCCAGCAGTGAGAAAAAGGGGCGGATGAGCATGAACACTGAAGCTTTCTTT
NA	TRBV27	TRBJ1-3	NA	CASTRNPSSGNTIYF	TGTGCCAGCACCCGCAACCCCAGCTCTGGAAACACCATATATTTT
NA	TRBV7-6	TRBJ2-5	NA	CASSPVGGETQYF	TGTGCCAGCAGCCCCGTGGGGGGAGAGACCCAGTACTTC
TRBD2	TRBV5-1	TRBJ2-5	NA	CASRLAGGYQETQYF	TGCGCCAGCAGATTAGCGGGAGGGTACCAAGAGACCCAGTACTTC
NA	TRBV9	TRBJ2-7	NA	CASSVAAGTLYEQYF	TGTGCCAGCAGCGTAGCGGCGGGGACCCTCTACGAGCAGTACTTC
NA	TRBV7-2	TRBJ2-7	NA	CASMRDSLAYEQYF	TGTGCCAGCATGCGGGACAGTTTAGCTTACGAGCAGTACTTC
NA	TRBV15	TRBJ1-1	NA	CATSRDRGTEAFF	TGTGCCACCAGCAGAGATCGGGGCACTGAAGCTTTCTTT
TRBD1	TRBV7-6	TRBJ1-2	NA	CASSDPRTGAGYTF	TGTGCCAGCAGCGACCCCCGGACAGGGGCTGGCTACACCTTC
NA	TRBV5-5	TRBJ2-7	NA	CASSYRDSELREQYF	TGTGCCAGCAGCTACCGGGACTCAGAGTTAAGGGAGCAGTACTTC
NA	TRBV15	TRBJ1-1	NA	CATSRPPDRNTEAFF	TGTGCCACCAGCAGGCCACCGGACAGGAACACTGAAGCTTTCTTT
TRBD1	TRBV27	TRBJ2-7	NA	CASSLARGTGVNEQYF	TGTGCCAGCAGTTTAGCCCGCGGGACAGGAGTAAACGAGCAGTACTTC
TRBD2	TRBV9	TRBJ2-1	NA	CASSAGGARNNEQFF	TGTGCCAGCAGCGCGGGAGGGGCTCGGAACAATGAGCAGTTCTTC
NA	TRBV6-1	TRBJ2-7	few	CASSEPAGSVNEQYF	TGTGCCAGCAGTGAACCGGCAGGGTCGGTGAACGAGCAGTACTTC
NA	TRBV27	TRBJ2-7	NA	CASSHAYEQYF	TGTGCCAGCAGCCATGCCTACGAGCAGTACTTC
TRBD2	TRBV6-4	TRBJ2-3	NA	CASSDSPELAGKDTQYF	TGTGCCAGCAGTGACTCCCCCGAGCTAGCGGGGAAAGATACGCAGTATTTT
TRBD1	TRBV11-2	TRBJ1-2	NA	CASSWGTDPIYGYTF	TGTGCCAGCAGCTGGGGGACAGACCCTATCTATGGCTACACCTTC